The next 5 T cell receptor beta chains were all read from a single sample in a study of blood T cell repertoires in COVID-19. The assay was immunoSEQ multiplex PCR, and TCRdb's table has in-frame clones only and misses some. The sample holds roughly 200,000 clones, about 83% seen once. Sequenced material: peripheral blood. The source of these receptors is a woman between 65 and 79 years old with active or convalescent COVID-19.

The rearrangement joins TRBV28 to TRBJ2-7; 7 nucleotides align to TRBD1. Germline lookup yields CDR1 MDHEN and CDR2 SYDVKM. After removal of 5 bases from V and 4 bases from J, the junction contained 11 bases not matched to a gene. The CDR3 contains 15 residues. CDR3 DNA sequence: TGTGCCAGCAGTGAGGGGGCAGGGTCATTATACGAGCAGTACTTC. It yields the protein CASSEGAGSLYEQYF. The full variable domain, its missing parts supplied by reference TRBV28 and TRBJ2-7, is DVKVTQSSRYLVKRTGEKVFLECVQDMDHENMFWYRQDPGLGLRLIYFSYDVKMKEKGDIPEGYSVSREKKERFSLILESASTNQTSMYLCASSEGAGSLYEQYFGPGTRLTVT.

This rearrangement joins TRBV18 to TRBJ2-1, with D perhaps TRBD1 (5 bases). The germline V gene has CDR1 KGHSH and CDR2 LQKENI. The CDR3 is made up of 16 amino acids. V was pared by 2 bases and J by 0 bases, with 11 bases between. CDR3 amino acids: CASSPRLDSSYNEQFF. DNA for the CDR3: TGTGCCAGCTCACCAAGGTTAGACAGCTCCTACAATGAGCAGTTCTTC. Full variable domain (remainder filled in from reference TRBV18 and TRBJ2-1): NAGVMQNPRHLVRRRGQEARLRCSPMKGHSHVYWYRQLPEEGLKFMVYLQKENIIDESGMPKERFSAEFPKEGPSILRIQQVVRGDSAAYFCASSPRLDSSYNEQFFGPGTRLTVL.

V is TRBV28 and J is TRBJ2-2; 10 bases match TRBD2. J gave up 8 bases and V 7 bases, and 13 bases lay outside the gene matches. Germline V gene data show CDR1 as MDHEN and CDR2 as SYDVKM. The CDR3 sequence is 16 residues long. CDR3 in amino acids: CASKMYLAGDAGELFF. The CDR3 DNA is TGTGCCAGCAAGATGTACCTAGCGGGAGACGCGGGGGAGCTGTTTTTT.

The CDR3: CASSLSEGRGLGTQYF. For the CDR3, the DNA is TGTGCCAGCAGTTTATCCGAGGGGAGGGGTCTCGGGACCCAGTACTTC. V and J are TRBV27 and TRBJ2-5; 7 nucleotides align to TRBD2. CDR1 is MNHEY, CDR2 SMNVEV, per germline (reference sequence). The CDR3 extends over 16 amino acids. Trimming took 0 bases from V and 7 from J; bases not matched to a gene: 11.

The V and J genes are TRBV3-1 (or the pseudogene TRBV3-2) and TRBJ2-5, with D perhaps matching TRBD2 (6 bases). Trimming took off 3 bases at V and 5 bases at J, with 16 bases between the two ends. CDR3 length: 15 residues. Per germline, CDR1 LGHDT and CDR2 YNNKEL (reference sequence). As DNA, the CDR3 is TGTGCCAGCAGCCAGGAGGAGGGAGTTACGGAGACCCAGTACTTC. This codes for CASSQEEGVTETQYF.